The 13 T cell receptor beta chains below all came from one sample that was sequenced in a study of shared clonotypes between healthy human individuals. Profiled with immunoSEQ multiplex PCR; TCRdb holds only in-frame clones, not every one. Of some 2,500,000 clones detected, roughly 93% appear once; the ten largest clones hold approximately 0.35%. The sample comprised naive CD4+ T cells from PBMCs. The subset is: CD45RA+ positively selected. These TCRs come from a man between 18 and 29 years old in good health. Some clones in this sample may be carry-over from other donors' samples.

The gene calls are TRBV19 and TRBJ1-1; D not resolved. CDR3 length equals 15 residues. V lost 1 base, J lost 0 bases, and 9 bases lay in between. Germline assignment: CDR1 LNHDA and CDR2 SQIVND (reference sequence). The CDR3 DNA follows: TGTGCCAGTAGTATAGTTGGGCAGATGAACACTGAAGCTTTCTTT. As protein: CASSIVGQMNTEAFF.

This chain connects TRBV5-4 to TRBJ1-4; 8 bases align to TRBD1. The CDR3 contains 16 residues. Trimming took 1 base from V and 3 from J; bases not matched to a gene: 5. Germline V gene data show CDR1 as SGHNT and CDR2 as YYREEE (reference sequence). The CDR3 region is CASSLKQGAANEKLFF. The CDR3, as DNA: TGTGCCAGCAGCTTGAAGCAGGGGGCAGCTAATGAAAAACTGTTTTTT.

The count of this clone is one. This chain connects TRBV7-8 to TRBJ1-1; the D is unclear. Germline CDR1 and CDR2: SGHVS and FQNEAQ. The CDR3 has 13 amino acids. Trimming shortened V by 5 bases and J by 4 bases, and 11 bases separated the two germline ends. Here the CDR3 reads CASSPRAGTEAFF. DNA for the CDR3: TGTGCCAGCAGCCCACGCGCGGGCACTGAAGCTTTCTTT.

The rearrangement uses TRBV2 and TRBJ2-1; 11 bases line up with TRBD2. This CDR3 contains 14 residues. Germline V gene data show CDR1 as SNHLY and CDR2 as FYNNEI. V trimming: 10 bases; J trimming: 6 bases; junction bases outside the gene matches: 8. CDR3 DNA: TGTGCCACCTTTGGGCTAGCGGGAGGCAATGAGCAGTTCTTC. It yields the protein CATFGLAGGNEQFF.

The genes are TRBV7-9 and TRBJ2-2; weak D call: TRBD2 (6 bases). Trimming removed 4 bases from V and 7 bases from J, with 10 bases in between. The CDR3 sequence is 13 residues long. Germline CDR1 reads SEHNR; CDR2 reads FQNEAQ (reference sequence). CDR3 DNA sequence: TGTGCCAGCAGCTACGGGGACTTCGGGGAGCTGTTTTTT. It encodes CASSYGDFGELFF.

This sequence joins TRBV18 and TRBJ2-3; 9 bases match TRBD2. After removal of 4 bases from V and 4 bases from J, the junction contained 12 bases not matched to a gene. CDR1 and CDR2 from the germline V gene are KGHSH and LQKENI. The CDR3 extends over 17 amino acids. The CDR3 DNA is TGTGCCAGCTCACACTCACCGCCGGCGGGAGGGGCAGATACGCAGTATTTT. As protein: CASSHSPPAGGADTQYF.

The chain is built from TRBV7-2 and TRBJ2-5; D perhaps matches TRBD1 (7 bases). Per the germline V gene, CDR1 is SGHTA and CDR2 is FQGNSA. With 3 bases removed from V and 1 base from J, the gap between germline ends came to 12 bases. This CDR3 is 15 amino acids long. The chain's CDR3 is CASSFRGVIQETQYF. As DNA, the CDR3 is TGTGCCAGCAGCTTCAGGGGGGTCATCCAAGAGACCCAGTACTTC.

The rearrangement links TRBV18 to TRBJ2-6, with D possibly TRBD2 on 5 matching bases. Trimming pared 6 bases from V and 1 base from J, leaving 13 bases between. CDR3 length: 16 residues. Germline CDR1 KGHSH, CDR2 LQKENI. The CDR3 region is CASSDPRGSGANVLTF. CDR3 in DNA: TGTGCCAGCTCCGACCCTCGGGGTTCTGGGGCCAACGTCCTGACTTTC.

The J gene is TRBJ2-5, the V gene TRBV28; D perhaps matches TRBD2 (5 bases). Germline-derived CDR1 and CDR2 are MDHEN and SYDVKM. The CDR3 spans 14 residues. V gave up 6 bases and J gave up 4 bases, with 15 bases separating them. For the CDR3, the DNA is TGTGCCAGCAGGCCTGGACTGTGGGGAGAGACCCAGTACTTC. Amino acid sequence: CASRPGLWGETQYF.

The J gene is TRBJ2-3, the V gene TRBV5-1, with TRBD2 identical over 14 bases. The germline CDR1 and CDR2 sequences are SGHRS and YFSETQ. J was trimmed by 2 bases and V by 2 bases; bases with no gene match: 10. This CDR3 region has 19 residues. CDR3 residues: CASSFSGTSGSPSTDTQYF. The DNA for the CDR3 is TGCGCCAGCAGCTTTTCGGGGACTAGCGGGAGTCCCTCCACAGATACGCAGTATTTT.

Worth noting for this clone: Within the sample, other DNA sequences also encode this same CDR3. The gene calls are TRBV28 and TRBJ1-4; tentatively, D is TRBD1 (5 bases). This CDR3 contains 15 residues. Trimming left V 6 bases short and J 0 bases short, with 11 bases between. The germline V gene has CDR1 MDHEN and CDR2 SYDVKM. CDR3 bases: TGTGCCAGCAGCCCCGGGGGAGCAACTAATGAAAAACTGTTTTTT. It specifies CASSPGGATNEKLFF.

The genes are TRBV6-5 and TRBJ1-2; perhaps TRBD1 as D (6 bases). Trimming cost V 3 bases and J 4 bases, with 18 bases left between them. This CDR3 comprises 16 residues. Germline V gene data show CDR1 as MNHEY and CDR2 as SVGAGI. The CDR3 bases are TGTGCCAGCAGTTATTCGTTCACAGGGCGCGGCTATGGCTACACCTTC. Its translation: CASSYSFTGRGYGYTF.

The gene calls are TRBV9 and TRBJ2-5, with D uncertain. V shed 0 bases and J shed 5 bases, with 11 bases lying between them. The CDR3 is made up of 14 amino acids. Germline V gene data show CDR1 as SGDLS and CDR2 as YYNGEE. CDR3 DNA: TGTGCCAGCAGCGTAGAGTGGGCCCAGGAGACCCAGTACTTC. This encodes CASSVEWAQETQYF.